This T cell receptor (beta chain) was observed in a study of PD-1 blockade in classical Hodgkin lymphoma (TCRdb year 2020). About the investigation overall: Nivolumab dosing was 3 mg/kg intravenously every 2 weeks, continuing until either disease progression or unacceptable toxicity. A peripheral blood immune signature of response to PD-1 blockade in classical Hodgkin lymphoma was defined using TCR beta sequencing and CyTOF. Findings and caveats that apply to the study as a whole: Baseline TCR diversity was reported to be lower in newly diagnosed patients than in healthy donors and to be lower still in relapsed/refractory patients. The study covered only a single clinical trial cohort, and the causes of the repertoire differences, possibly disease activity or prior therapy, were still not defined. Baseline diversity similar to that of newly diagnosed patients was observed in trial patients achieving complete response, whereas significantly lower diversity was observed in partial responders and progressors. Patients starting nivolumab less than 1 year after ASCT had lower diversity and were excluded from later analyses to avoid confounding by immune reconstitution. A significant rise by C4D1 was seen in CD4+ but not CD8+ TCR diversity (p=0.0027 vs p=0.16), with the rise being most apparent in complete responders (p=0.02).

Germline trimming: 5 bases from V, 3 bases from J; junction bases outside gene matches: 1. In the germline V gene, CDR1 corresponds to SGHAT and CDR2 to FQNNGV. Reading from cysteine to phenylalanine, the CDR3 counts 14 amino acids. The kept DNA is CDR3 alone, 42 bases in frame from the first base. This clone appeared once. No antigen is known for it. The input lacks base qualities; no much larger clone sits a single base away. The Qiagen DNeasy kit was used to extract genomic DNA from unsorted PBMCs and from the negatively selected CD4+ and CD8+ fractions. TCR beta CDR3 regions were subjected to amplification by immunoSEQ multiplex PCR with primers that anneal to V and J segments. Amplification bias was minimized using a synthetic immune receptor repertoire, and residual bias was removed computationally after sequencing. In the paper's pipeline: Repertoire diversity was quantified as the Shannon entropy index using custom Python scripts. Unsorted, CD4+ and CD8+ repertoires were examined separately, except in combined analyses, for which CD4+ and CD8+ sequences were merged in silico. A clone was considered expanded if an increase in frequency of at least 2-fold after treatment relative to C1D1 was found, and a pseudocount of 0.5 was applied to clones undetected at baseline. Clones with 0 or 1 copy at C1D1 were classified as singleton clones, and clones with 2 or more copies were classified as non-singleton clones. Clones expanded in unsorted samples were annotated as CD4+, CD8+ or unknown by matching protein sequences in sorted samples from the same patient. Diversity changes from C1D1 to C4D1 were tested in paired samples using Wilcoxon tests. Here the immuneACCESS table is served through TCRdb, limited to in-frame sequences with V and J called. Missing clones are a known gap in these copies; in checked studies unresolved V genes cover under half, and the rest lacks a known reason. D and trimming come from the DNA, and the V and J calls and clone size come from that table. The sample table records about 40,000 clones; approximately 87% of these occur just once. Approximately 10% of the sample comes from the top ten.

Taken with the paper, the label for time point translates to: cycle 1 day 1 (C1D1), immediately before nivolumab initiation. Relapse after autologous stem cell transplantation had occurred in all trial patients, and cohorts A, B and C were distinguished by prior brentuximab vedotin exposure. The trial cohort included 55 to 60 patients with relapsed/refractory classical Hodgkin lymphoma, and each patient had a best overall response of complete response, partial response or progressive disease. In the multi-cohort phase II CheckMate 205 trial, trial patients received single-agent nivolumab. An independent review committee assessed best overall response by applying the 2007 International Working Group response criteria. Trial PBMCs were obtained immediately prior to nivolumab initiation (C1D1) and on therapy at cycle 2 day 1 and cycle 4 day 1. After peripheral blood was drawn into 8 mL Vacutainer Cell Preparation Tubes, PBMCs were isolated by centrifugation and then cryopreserved.

The V gene is TRBV11-2 and the J gene is TRBJ2-1, with TRBD2 matching 10 junction bases. This material consisted of peripheral blood mononuclear cells (PBMCs), taken at baseline. This clonotype was sampled from a human donor with classical Hodgkin lymphoma. Read as DNA, the sequence is TGTGCCAGCAGCCTAGCGGGGGACTACAATGAGCAGTTCTTC. Its protein is CASSLAGDYNEQFF.